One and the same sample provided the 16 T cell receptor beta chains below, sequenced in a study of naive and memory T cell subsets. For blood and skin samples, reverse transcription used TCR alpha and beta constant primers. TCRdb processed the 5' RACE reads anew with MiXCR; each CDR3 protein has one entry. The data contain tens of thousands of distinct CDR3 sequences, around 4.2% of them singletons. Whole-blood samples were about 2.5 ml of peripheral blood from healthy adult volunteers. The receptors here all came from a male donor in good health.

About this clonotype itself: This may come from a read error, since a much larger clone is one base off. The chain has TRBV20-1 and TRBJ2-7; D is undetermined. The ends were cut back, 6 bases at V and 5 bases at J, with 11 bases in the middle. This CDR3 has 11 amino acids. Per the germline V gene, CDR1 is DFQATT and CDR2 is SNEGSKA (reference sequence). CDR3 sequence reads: CSAPGTNEQYF. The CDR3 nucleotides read TGCAGTGCCCCAGGAACCAACGAGCAGTACTTC.

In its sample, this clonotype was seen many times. The CDR3 coding sequence is TGTGCCAGCAAAGAGAGCCATAATACGGATACGCAGTATTTT. Translation gives CASKESHNTDTQYF. This chain links TRBV2 with TRBJ2-3; D gene uncertain. This CDR3 has 14 residues. The germline CDR1 and CDR2 sequences are SNHLY and FYNNEI. Trimming left V 7 bases short and J 6 bases short, with 17 bases between.

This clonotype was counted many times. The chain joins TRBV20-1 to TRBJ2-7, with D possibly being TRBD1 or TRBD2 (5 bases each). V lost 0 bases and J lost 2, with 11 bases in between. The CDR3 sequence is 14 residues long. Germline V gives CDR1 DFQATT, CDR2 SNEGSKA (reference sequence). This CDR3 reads CSAREGTVPYEQYF. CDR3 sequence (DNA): TGCAGTGCTAGAGAGGGGACGGTTCCCTACGAGCAGTACTTC.

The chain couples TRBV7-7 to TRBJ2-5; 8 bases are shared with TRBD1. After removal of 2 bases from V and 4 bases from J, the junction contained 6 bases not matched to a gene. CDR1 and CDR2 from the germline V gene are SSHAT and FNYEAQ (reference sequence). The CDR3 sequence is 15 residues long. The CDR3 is CASSLRTGPPETQYF. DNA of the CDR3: TGTGCCAGCAGCTTACGGACAGGGCCCCCAGAGACCCAGTACTTC.

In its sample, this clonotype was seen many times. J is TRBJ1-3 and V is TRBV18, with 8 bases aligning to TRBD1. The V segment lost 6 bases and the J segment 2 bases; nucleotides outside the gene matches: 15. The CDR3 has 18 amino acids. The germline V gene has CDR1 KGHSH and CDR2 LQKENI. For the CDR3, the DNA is TGTGCCAGCTCCAAATTCCAGGGGGCGAACCGCCCTGGAAACACCATATATTTT. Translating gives CASSKFQGANRPGNTIYF.

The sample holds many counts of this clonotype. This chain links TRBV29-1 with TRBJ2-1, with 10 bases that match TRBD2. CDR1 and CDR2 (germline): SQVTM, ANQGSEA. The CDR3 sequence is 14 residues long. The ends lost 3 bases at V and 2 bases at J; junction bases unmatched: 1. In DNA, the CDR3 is TGCAGCGTTGACACTAGCGGGGCCTACAATGAGCAGTTCTTC. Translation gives CSVDTSGAYNEQFF.

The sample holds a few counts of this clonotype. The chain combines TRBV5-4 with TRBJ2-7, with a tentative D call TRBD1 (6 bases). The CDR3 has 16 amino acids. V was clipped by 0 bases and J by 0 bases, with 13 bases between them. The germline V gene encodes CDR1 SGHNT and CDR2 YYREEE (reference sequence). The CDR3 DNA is TGTGCCAGCAGCTTGGCCTCAGGGGCCTTCTCCTACGAGCAGTACTTC. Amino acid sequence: CASSLASGAFSYEQYF.

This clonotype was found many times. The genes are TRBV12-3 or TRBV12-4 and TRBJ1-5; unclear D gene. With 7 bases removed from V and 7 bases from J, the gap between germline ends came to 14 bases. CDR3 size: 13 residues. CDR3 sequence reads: CASTTLPDQPQHF. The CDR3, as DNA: TGTGCCAGCACCACCCTTCCCGACCAGCCCCAGCATTTT.

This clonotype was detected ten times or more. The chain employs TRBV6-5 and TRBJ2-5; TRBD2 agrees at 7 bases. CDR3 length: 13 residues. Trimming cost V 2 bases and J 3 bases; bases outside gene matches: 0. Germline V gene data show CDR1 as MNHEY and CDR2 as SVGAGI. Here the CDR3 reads CASSYGGEETQYF. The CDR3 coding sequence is TGTGCCAGCAGTTACGGGGGGGAAGAGACCCAGTACTTC.

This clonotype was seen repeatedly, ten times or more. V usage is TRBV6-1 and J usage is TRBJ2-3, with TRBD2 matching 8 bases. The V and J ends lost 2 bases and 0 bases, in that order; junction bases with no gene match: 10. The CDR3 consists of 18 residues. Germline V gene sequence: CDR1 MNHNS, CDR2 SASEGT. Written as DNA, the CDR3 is TGTGCCAGCAGTGAAAAGAAATCCAGCGGGAGAAGCACAGATACGCAGTATTTT. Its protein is CASSEKKSSGRSTDTQYF.

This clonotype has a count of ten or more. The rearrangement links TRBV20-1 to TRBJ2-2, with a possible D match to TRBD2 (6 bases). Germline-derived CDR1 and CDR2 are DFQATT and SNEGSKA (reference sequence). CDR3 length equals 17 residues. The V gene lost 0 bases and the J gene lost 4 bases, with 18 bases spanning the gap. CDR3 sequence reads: CSARDPHGGIGTGELFF. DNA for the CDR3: TGCAGTGCTAGAGACCCCCACGGCGGGATCGGCACCGGGGAGCTGTTTTTT.

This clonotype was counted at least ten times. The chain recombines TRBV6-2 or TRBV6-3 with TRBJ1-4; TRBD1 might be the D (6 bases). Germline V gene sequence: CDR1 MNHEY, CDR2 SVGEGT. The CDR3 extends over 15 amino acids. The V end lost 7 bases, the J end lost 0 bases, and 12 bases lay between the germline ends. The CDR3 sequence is CASNEGTTTNEKLFF. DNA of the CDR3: TGTGCCAGCAATGAGGGGACAACAACTAATGAAAAACTGTTTTTT.

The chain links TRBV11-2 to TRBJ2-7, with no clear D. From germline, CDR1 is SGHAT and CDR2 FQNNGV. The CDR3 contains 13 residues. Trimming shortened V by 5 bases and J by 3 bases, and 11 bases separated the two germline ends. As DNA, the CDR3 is TGTGCCAGCAGCCCCGGCACTATCTACGAGCAGTACTTC. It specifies CASSPGTIYEQYF.

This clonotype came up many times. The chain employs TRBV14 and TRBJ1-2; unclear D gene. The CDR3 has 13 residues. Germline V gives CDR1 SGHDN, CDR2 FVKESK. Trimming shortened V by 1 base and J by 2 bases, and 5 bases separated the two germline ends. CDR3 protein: CASSQARNYGYTF. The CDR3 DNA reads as TGTGCCAGCAGCCAAGCCCGGAACTATGGCTACACCTTC.

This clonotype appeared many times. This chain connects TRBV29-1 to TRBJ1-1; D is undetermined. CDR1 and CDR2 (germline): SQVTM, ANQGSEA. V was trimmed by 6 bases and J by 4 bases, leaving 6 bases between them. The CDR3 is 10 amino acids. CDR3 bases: TGCAGCGTCGGGGTCACTGAAGCTTTCTTT. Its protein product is CSVGVTEAFF.

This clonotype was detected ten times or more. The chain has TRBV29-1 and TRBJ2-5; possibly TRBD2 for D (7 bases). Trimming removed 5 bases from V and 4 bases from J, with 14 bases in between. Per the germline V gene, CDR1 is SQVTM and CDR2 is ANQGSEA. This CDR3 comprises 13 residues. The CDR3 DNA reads TGCAGCGTTTGGGGGGGGGCTTCAGAGACCCAGTACTTC. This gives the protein CSVWGGASETQYF.